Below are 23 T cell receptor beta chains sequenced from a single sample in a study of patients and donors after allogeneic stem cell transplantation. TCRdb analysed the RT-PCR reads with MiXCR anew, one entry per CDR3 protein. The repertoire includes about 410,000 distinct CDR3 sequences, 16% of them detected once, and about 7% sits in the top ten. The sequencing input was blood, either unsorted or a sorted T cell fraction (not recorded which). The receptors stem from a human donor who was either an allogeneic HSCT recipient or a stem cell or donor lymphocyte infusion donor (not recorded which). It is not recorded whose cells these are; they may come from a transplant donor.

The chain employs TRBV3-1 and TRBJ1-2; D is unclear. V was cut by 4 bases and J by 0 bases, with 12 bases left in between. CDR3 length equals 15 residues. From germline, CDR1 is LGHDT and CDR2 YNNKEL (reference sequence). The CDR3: CASSPRQLANYGYTF. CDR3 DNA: TGTGCCAGCAGCCCCCGACAACTCGCTAACTATGGCTACACCTTC.

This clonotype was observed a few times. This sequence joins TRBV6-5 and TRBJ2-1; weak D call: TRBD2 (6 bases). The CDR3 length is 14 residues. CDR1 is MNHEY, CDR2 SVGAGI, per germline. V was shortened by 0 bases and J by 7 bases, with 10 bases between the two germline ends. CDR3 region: CASSYSTGVNEQFF. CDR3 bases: TGTGCCAGCAGTTACTCGACGGGGGTGAATGAGCAGTTCTTC.

The CDR3 bases are TGCGCCAGCAGCCGCCTGGGACAGTCCAACACTGAAGCTTTCTTT. Protein: CASSRLGQSNTEAFF. This sequence joins TRBV4-3 and TRBJ1-1; 7 bases agree with TRBD1. The trim removed 4 bases at V and 2 bases at J, leaving 7 bases unmatched. The CDR3 consists of 15 residues. CDR1 is LGHNA and CDR2 is YSLEER in the germline V gene.

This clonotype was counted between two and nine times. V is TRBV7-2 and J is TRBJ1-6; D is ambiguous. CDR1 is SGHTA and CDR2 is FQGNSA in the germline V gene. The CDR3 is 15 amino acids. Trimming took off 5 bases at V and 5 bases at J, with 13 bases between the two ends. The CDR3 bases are TGTGCCAGCAGCACAACCGGACGGGATAATTCACCCCTCCACTTT. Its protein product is CASSTTGRDNSPLHF.

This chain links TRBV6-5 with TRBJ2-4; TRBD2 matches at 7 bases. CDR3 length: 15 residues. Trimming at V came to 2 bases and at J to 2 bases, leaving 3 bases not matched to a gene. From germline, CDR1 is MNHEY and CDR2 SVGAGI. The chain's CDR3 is CASSYGGGSKNIQYF. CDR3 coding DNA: TGTGCCAGCAGTTACGGGGGGGGGTCCAAAAACATTCAGTACTTC.

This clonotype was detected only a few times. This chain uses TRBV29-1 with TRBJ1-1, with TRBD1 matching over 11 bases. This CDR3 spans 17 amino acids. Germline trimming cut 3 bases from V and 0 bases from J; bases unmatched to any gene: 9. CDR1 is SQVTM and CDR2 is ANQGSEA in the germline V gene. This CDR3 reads CSVEVRDRGKLNTEAFF. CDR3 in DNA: TGCAGCGTTGAGGTTAGGGACAGGGGGAAATTGAACACTGAAGCTTTCTTT.

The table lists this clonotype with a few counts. The CDR3: CAISDSSGEQFF. In nucleotides, the CDR3 is TGTGCCATCAGTGATTCAAGCGGTGAGCAGTTCTTC. V and J are TRBV10-3 and TRBJ2-1, with D possibly TRBD2 on 5 matching bases. From germline, CDR1 is ENHRY and CDR2 SYGVKD. The V gene lost 3 bases and the J gene lost 9 bases, with 9 bases spanning the gap. This CDR3 is built from 12 residues.

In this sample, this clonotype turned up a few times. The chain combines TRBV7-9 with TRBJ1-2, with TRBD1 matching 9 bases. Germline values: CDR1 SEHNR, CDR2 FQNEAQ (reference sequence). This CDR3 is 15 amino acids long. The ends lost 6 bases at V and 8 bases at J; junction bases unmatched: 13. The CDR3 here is CASSIGDRARRGYTF. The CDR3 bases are TGTGCCAGCAGTATCGGGGACAGGGCACGGCGCGGCTACACCTTC.

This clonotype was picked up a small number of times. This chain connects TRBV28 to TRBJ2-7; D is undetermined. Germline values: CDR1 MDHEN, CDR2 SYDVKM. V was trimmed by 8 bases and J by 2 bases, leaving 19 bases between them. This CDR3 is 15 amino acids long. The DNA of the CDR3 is TGTGCCAGCCGTATATCCCCGGGCTTTACCTACGAGCAGTACTTC. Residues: CASRISPGFTYEQYF.

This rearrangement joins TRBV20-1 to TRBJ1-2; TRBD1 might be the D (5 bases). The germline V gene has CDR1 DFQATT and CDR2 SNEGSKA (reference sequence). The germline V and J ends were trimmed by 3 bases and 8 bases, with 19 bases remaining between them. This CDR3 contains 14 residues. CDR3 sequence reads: CSARMVGGRGGYTF. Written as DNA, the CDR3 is TGCAGTGCTAGGATGGTCGGGGGTCGCGGCGGCTACACCTTC.

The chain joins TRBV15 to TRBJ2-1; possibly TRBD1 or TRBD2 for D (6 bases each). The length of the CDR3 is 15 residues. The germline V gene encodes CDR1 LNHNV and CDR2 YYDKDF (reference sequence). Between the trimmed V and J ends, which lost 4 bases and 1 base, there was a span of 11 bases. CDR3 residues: CATSIRGRSYNEQFF. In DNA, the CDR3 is TGTGCCACCAGCATAAGGGGGAGGTCCTACAATGAGCAGTTCTTC.

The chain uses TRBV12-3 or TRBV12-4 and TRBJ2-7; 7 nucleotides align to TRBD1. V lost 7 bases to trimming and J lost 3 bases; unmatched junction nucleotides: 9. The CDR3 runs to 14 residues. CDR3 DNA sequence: TGTGCCAGCACCCAAACACAGGGGAACTACGAGCAGTACTTC. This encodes CASTQTQGNYEQYF.

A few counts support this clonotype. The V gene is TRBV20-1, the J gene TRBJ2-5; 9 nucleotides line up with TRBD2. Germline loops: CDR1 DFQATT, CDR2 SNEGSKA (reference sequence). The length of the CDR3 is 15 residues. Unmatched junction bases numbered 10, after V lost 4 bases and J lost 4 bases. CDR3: CSANLGLAGIETQYF. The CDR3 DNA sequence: TGCAGTGCTAACTTAGGCCTAGCGGGAATAGAGACCCAGTACTTC.

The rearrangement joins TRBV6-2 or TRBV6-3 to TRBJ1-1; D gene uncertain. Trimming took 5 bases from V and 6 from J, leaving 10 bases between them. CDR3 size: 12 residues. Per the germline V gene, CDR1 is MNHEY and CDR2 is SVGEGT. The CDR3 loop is CASSGNVAEAFF. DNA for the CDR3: TGTGCCAGCAGTGGCAATGTCGCTGAAGCTTTCTTT.

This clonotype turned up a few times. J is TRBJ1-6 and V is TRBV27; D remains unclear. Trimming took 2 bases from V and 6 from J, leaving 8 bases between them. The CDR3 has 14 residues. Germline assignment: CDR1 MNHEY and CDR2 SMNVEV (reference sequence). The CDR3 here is CASSLVVSNSPLHF. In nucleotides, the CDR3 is TGTGCCAGCAGTTTAGTGGTTTCTAATTCACCCCTCCACTTT.

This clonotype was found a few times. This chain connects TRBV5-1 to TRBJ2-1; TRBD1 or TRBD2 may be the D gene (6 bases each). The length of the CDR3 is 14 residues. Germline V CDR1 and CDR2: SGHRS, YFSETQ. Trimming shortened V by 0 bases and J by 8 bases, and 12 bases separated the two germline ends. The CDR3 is CASSLEGRGDEQFF. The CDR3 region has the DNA TGCGCCAGCAGCTTGGAGGGAAGGGGGGATGAGCAGTTCTTC.

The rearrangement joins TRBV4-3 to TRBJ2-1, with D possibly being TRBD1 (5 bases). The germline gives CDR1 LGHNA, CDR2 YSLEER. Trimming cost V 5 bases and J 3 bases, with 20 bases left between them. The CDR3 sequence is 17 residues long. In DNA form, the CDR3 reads TGCGCCAGCAGCTTCAGGGATCTAATTTTGTACTACAATGAGCAGTTCTTC. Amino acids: CASSFRDLILYYNEQFF.

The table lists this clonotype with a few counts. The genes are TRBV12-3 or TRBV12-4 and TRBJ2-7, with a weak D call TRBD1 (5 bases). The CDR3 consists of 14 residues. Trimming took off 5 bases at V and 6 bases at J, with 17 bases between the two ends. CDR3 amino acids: CASSQGRARLEQYF. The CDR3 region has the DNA TGTGCCAGCAGTCAGGGCAGGGCAAGGCTCGAGCAGTACTTC.

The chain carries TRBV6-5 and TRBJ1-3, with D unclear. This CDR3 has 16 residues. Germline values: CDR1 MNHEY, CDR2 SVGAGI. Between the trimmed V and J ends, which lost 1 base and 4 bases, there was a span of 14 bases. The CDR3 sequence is CASSYFLEGGGNTIYF. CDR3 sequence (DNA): TGTGCCAGCAGTTACTTCTTAGAGGGAGGCGGAAACACCATATATTTT.

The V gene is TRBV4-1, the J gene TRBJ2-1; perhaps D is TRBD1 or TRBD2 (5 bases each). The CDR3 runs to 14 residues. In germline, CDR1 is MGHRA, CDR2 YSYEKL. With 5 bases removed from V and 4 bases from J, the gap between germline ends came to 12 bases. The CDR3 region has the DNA TGCGCCAGCAGCTCGGGACCACTTTACAATGAGCAGTTCTTC. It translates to CASSSGPLYNEQFF.

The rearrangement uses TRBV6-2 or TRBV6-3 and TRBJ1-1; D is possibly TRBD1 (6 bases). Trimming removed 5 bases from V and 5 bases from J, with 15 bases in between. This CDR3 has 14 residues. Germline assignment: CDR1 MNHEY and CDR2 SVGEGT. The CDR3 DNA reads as TGTGCCAGCAGTCCGCCCGGGGGGCAAACTGAAGCTTTCTTT. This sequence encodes CASSPPGGQTEAFF.

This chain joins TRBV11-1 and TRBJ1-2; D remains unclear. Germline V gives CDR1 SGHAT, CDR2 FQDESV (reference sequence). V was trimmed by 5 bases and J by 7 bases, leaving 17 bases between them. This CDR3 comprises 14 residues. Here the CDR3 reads CASSGYEGVGGYTF. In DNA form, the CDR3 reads TGTGCCAGCAGCGGTTACGAGGGTGTGGGTGGCTACACCTTC.

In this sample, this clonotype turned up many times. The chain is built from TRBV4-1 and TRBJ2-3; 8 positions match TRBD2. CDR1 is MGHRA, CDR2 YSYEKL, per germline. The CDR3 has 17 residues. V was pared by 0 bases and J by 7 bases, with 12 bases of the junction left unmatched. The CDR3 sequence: CASSQDPTAGGSHTQYF. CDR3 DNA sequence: TGCGCCAGCAGCCAAGACCCCACCGCGGGGGGTTCCCATACGCAGTATTTT.